These T cell receptor beta chains were read from a single sample in a study of CD8+ T cells in alopecia areata. This table comes from immunoSEQ multiplex PCR, and its TCRdb copy is limited to in-frame clones, with some not included. The sample consists of about 91,000 clones, roughly two fifths of them appearing once. The source material was CD4+ T cells sorted from blood. Receptors were obtained from a human donor with alopecia areata. Both conserved end residues are part of each CDR3. D genes are given only for firm matches. The size field is filled for only some rows; it gives once, few, many or a size class.

size	D	V	J	CDR3	DNA
-	-	TRBV2	TRBJ1-2	CASRASPNYGYTF	TGTGCCAGCAGGGCAAGTCCCAACTATGGCTACACCTTC
few	-	TRBV19	TRBJ2-6	CASRRTGSGANVLTF	TGTGCCAGTAGGAGAACAGGGAGTGGGGCCAACGTCCTGACTTTC
-	-	TRBV29-1	TRBJ2-5	CSVEDRRVQYF	TGCAGCGTTGAAGACCGGAGGGTCCAGTACTTC
few	TRBD1	TRBV29-1	TRBJ2-7	CSVERDSSYEQYF	TGCAGCGTTGAAAGGGACAGCTCCTACGAGCAGTACTTC
medium-sized	-	TRBV21-1	TRBJ1-5	CASSKVGGAGSPPQHF	TGTGCCAGCAGCAAAGTAGGAGGTGCAGGGTCTCCGCCCCAGCATTTT
-	TRBD2	TRBV29-1	TRBJ2-3	CSLRRLAGDTQYF	TGCAGCTTGAGGCGACTAGCAGGTGATACGCAGTATTTT
-	-	TRBV28	TRBJ2-7	CASSSGSYEQYF	TGTGCCAGCAGTTCCGGGAGTTACGAGCAGTACTTC
-	-	TRBV2	TRBJ2-1	CASRLMGAAYNEQFF	TGTGCCAGCAGACTCATGGGGGCGGCCTACAATGAGCAGTTCTTC
few	-	TRBV14	TRBJ2-1	CASSQEIRRDNSYNEQFF	TGTGCCAGCAGCCAAGAAATCAGAAGGGACAACTCCTACAATGAGCAGTTCTTC
-	-	TRBV29-1	TRBJ1-1	CSVVPGNTEAFF	TGCAGCGTTGTGCCCGGGAACACTGAAGCTTTCTTT
-	-	TRBV29-1	TRBJ2-2	CSVTGASLNTGELFF	TGCAGCGTAACTGGCGCTAGCCTAAACACCGGGGAGCTGTTTTTT
few	-	TRBV28	TRBJ2-5	CASSLSKMETQYF	TGTGCCAGCAGTTTATCAAAGATGGAGACCCAGTACTTC
-	TRBD1	TRBV30	TRBJ2-2	CAWSVQGHRELFF	TGTGCCTGGAGTGTACAGGGGCACCGGGAGCTGTTTTTT
-	TRBD1	TRBV27	TRBJ1-2	CAARDRYSYGYTF	TGTGCCGCCAGGGACAGGTATAGCTATGGCTACACCTTC
-	-	TRBV30	TRBJ2-3	CAWSVQRAGDTQYF	TGTGCCTGGAGTGTTCAGCGGGCGGGAGATACGCAGTATTTT
-	TRBD1	TRBV7-2	TRBJ2-7	CASSNWDRGSYEQYF	TGTGCCAGCAGCAACTGGGACAGGGGTTCCTACGAGCAGTACTTC
-	-	TRBV29-1	TRBJ2-3	CSVEGGFSTDTQYF	TGCAGCGTTGAAGGCGGCTTCAGCACAGATACGCAGTATTTT
few	TRBD2	TRBV29-1	TRBJ2-3	CSVDGPQRGDTDTQYF	TGCAGCGTTGATGGTCCCCAGCGGGGGGACACAGATACGCAGTATTTT
many	-	TRBV7-2	TRBJ1-2	CASSSQGSGFVHGYTF	TGTGCCAGCAGCTCCCAAGGGTCGGGGTTCGTACATGGCTACACCTTC
-	-	TRBV30	TRBJ2-2	CAWSVGGELFF	TGTGCCTGGAGTGTCGGCGGGGAGCTGTTTTTT
-	-	TRBV5-4	TRBJ2-3	CASSPSPAGTDTQYF	TGTGCCAGCAGCCCCTCCCCGGCGGGCACAGATACGCAGTATTTT
-	-	TRBV29-1	TRBJ1-1	CSAPQSYNTEAFF	TGCAGCGCTCCCCAATCATATAATACTGAAGCTTTCTTT
-	-	TRBV29-1	TRBJ2-7	CSVVRSSMYEQYF	TGCAGCGTTGTAAGGTCCTCAATGTACGAGCAGTACTTC
-	-	TRBV6-5	TRBJ2-6	CASLTSSGANVLTF	TGTGCCAGCCTAACCAGCTCTGGGGCCAACGTCCTGACTTTC
few	TRBD1	TRBV5-1	TRBJ2-1	CASSRAPQGASSYNEQFF	TGCGCCAGCAGCAGAGCACCGCAGGGGGCGAGCTCCTACAATGAGCAGTTCTTC
-	-	TRBV29-1	TRBJ2-5	CSVGAGGTGETQYF	TGCAGCGTTGGGGCTGGCGGGACGGGGGAGACCCAGTACTTC
-	-	TRBV21-1	TRBJ1-1	CASSIGKNTEAFF	TGTGCCAGCAGCATCGGGAAGAACACTGAAGCTTTCTTT
-	-	TRBV7-9	TRBJ1-2	CASSHDRGGYTF	TGTGCCAGCAGTCACGACCGGGGTGGCTACACCTTC
once	TRBD1	TRBV5-4	TRBJ1-2	CASRAGTGVNYGYTF	TGTGCCAGCAGGGCCGGGACAGGGGTCAACTATGGCTACACCTTC
few	TRBD1	TRBV29-1	TRBJ1-1	CSVGQGANTEAFF	TGCAGCGTCGGACAGGGGGCGAACACTGAAGCTTTCTTT
few	TRBD2	TRBV5-1	TRBJ2-5	CASQPVGGGIGETQYF	TGCGCCAGCCAGCCTGTGGGCGGGGGGATCGGAGAGACCCAGTACTTC
-	TRBD2	TRBV5-1	TRBJ2-1	CASSSTASGYNEQFF	TGCGCCAGCAGCTCCACCGCTAGCGGTTACAATGAGCAGTTCTTC
-	TRBD1	TRBV18	TRBJ2-7	CASSRDRDEQYF	TGTGCCAGCTCACGAGACAGGGACGAGCAGTACTTC
once	-	TRBV5-1	TRBJ2-6	CASSLVPSVSGANVLTF	TGCGCCAGCAGCTTGGTGCCATCGGTCTCTGGGGCCAACGTCCTGACTTTC
-	TRBD2	TRBV27	TRBJ2-5	CASSLFPSGGFQETQYF	TGTGCCAGCAGTTTATTCCCTAGCGGGGGGTTCCAAGAGACCCAGTACTTC
-	-	TRBV29-1	TRBJ1-2	CSVEGRMAYGYTF	TGCAGCGTTGAGGGGAGAATGGCCTATGGCTACACCTTC
few	TRBD2	TRBV29-1	TRBJ2-3	CSVEDRREGHRPDTQYF	TGCAGCGTTGAAGATCGCAGGGAGGGCCATCGTCCAGATACGCAGTATTTT
-	-	TRBV5-1	TRBJ2-1	CASSPPLAVDNEQFF	TGCGCCAGCAGCCCACCACTAGCAGTAGACAATGAGCAGTTCTTC
few	-	TRBV5-1	TRBJ2-5	CASSTPMGETQYF	TGCGCCAGCAGCACCCCGATGGGGGAGACCCAGTACTTC
few	-	TRBV29-1	TRBJ2-6	CSVGGGSGANVLTF	TGCAGCGTTGGCGGTGGGTCTGGGGCCAACGTCCTGACTTTC
-	-	TRBV29-1	TRBJ2-1	CSVYNLFSYNEQFF	TGCAGCGTCTACAACTTGTTCTCCTACAATGAGCAGTTCTTC
few	-	TRBV29-1	TRBJ1-6	CSVRDSSWSPLHF	TGCAGCGTCCGGGACTCCAGTTGGTCACCCCTCCACTTT
-	-	TRBV5-1	TRBJ2-7	CASSFGRVSHEQYF	TGCGCCAGCAGCTTCGGCAGGGTTTCCCACGAGCAGTACTTC
-	-	TRBV30	TRBJ1-5	CAWSTGASGRVQHF	TGTGCCTGGAGTACGGGCGCCTCCGGTAGGGTCCAGCATTTT
-	-	TRBV30	TRBJ1-2	CACSRDFGYTF	TGTGCCTGTTCTCGGGATTTTGGCTACACCTTC
-	-	TRBV2	TRBJ1-2	CASSEGSFYGYTF	TGTGCCAGCAGTGAGGGATCCTTCTATGGCTACACCTTC
-	-	TRBV7-3	TRBJ2-2	CASRFRNTGELFF	TGTGCCAGCAGATTTAGAAACACCGGGGAGCTGTTTTTT
-	TRBD2	TRBV11-2	TRBJ2-1	CASSLEGLAYNEQFF	TGTGCCAGCAGCTTAGAGGGACTAGCGTACAATGAGCAGTTCTTC
-	-	TRBV29-1	TRBJ1-2	CSAWETRGYTF	TGCAGCGCCTGGGAGACCAGAGGCTACACCTTC
-	-	TRBV29-1	TRBJ2-5	CSYRGPGKETQYF	TGCAGCTATCGTGGACCGGGAAAAGAGACCCAGTACTTC
few	-	TRBV25-1	TRBJ2-7	CASRNSYEQYF	TGTGCCAGTCGGAACTCCTACGAGCAGTACTTC
-	-	TRBV5-4	TRBJ2-1	CASQKREENNEQFF	TGTGCCAGCCAGAAGAGGGAGGAAAACAATGAGCAGTTCTTC
few	-	TRBV29-1	TRBJ2-4	CSAGDAAKNIQYF	TGCAGCGCCGGGGATGCTGCCAAAAACATTCAGTACTTC